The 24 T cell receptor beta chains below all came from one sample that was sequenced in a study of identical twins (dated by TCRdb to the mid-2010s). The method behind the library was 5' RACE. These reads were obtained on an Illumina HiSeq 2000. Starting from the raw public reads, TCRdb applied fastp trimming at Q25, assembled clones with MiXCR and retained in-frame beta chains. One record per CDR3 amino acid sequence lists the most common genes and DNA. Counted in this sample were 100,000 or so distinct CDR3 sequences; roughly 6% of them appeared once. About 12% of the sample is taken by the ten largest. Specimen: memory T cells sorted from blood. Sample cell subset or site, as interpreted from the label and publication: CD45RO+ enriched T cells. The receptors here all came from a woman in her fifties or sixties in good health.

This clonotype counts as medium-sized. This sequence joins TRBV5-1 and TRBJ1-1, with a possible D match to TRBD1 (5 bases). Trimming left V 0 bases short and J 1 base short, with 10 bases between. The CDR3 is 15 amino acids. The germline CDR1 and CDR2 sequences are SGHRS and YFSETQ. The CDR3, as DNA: TGCGCCAGCAGCTTGGTTGGGGCTGAGAACACTGAAGCTTTCTTT. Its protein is CASSLVGAENTEAFF.

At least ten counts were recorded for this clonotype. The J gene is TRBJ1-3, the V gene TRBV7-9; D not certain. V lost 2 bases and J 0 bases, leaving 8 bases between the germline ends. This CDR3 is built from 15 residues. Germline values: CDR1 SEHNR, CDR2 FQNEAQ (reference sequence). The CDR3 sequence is CASSLSADSGNTIYF. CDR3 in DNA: TGTGCCAGCAGCTTAAGTGCTGACTCTGGAAACACCATATATTTT.

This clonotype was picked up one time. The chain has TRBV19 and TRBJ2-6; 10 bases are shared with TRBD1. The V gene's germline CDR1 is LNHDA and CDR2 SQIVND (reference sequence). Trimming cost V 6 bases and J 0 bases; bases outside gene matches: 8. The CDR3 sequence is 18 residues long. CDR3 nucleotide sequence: TGTGCCAGTAGACCGGACAGGGGGTTGCGCTCTGGGGCCAACGTCCTGACTTTC. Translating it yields CASRPDRGLRSGANVLTF. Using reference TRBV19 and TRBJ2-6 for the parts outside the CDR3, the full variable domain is DGGITQSPKYLFRKEGQNVTLSCEQNLNHDAMYWYRQDPGQGLRLIYYSQIVNDFQKGDIAEGYSVSREKKESFPLTVTSAQKNPTAFYLCASRPDRGLRSGANVLTFGAGSRLTVL.

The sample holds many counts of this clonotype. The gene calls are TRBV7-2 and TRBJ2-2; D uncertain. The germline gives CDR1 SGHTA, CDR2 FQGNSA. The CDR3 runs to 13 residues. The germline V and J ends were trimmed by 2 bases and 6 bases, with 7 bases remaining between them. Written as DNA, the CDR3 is TGTGCCAGCAGCTTACGACAAGCCGGGGAGCTGTTTTTT. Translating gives CASSLRQAGELFF.

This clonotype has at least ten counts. The CDR3 DNA reads as TGCAGTGCTAGACTCCCTAGCACAGATACGCAGTATTTT. Amino acid sequence: CSARLPSTDTQYF. V is TRBV20-1 and J is TRBJ2-3, with D unclear. Germline assignment: CDR1 DFQATT and CDR2 SNEGSKA (reference sequence). The CDR3 is 13 residues long. Trimming pared 2 bases from V and 0 bases from J, leaving 6 bases between.

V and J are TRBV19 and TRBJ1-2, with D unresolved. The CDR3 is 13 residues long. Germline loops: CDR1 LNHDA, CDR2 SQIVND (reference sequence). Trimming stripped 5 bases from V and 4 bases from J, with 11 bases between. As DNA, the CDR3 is TGTGCCAGTAGTCTGGCACAAGCCTATGGCTACACCTTC. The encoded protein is CASSLAQAYGYTF.

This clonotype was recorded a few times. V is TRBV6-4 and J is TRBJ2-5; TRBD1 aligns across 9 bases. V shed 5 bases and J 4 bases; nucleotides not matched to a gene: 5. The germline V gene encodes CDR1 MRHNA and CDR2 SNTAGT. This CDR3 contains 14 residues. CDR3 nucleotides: TGTGCCAGCAGTACAACAGGGGGCTCAGAGACCCAGTACTTC. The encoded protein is CASSTTGGSETQYF.

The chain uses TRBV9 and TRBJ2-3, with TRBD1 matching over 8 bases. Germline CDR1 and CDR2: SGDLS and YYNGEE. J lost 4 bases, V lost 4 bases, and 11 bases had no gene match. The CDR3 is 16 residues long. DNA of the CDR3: TGTGCCAGCAGCTGGGGACAGGCGTCAGCCCCAGATACGCAGTATTTT. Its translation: CASSWGQASAPDTQYF.

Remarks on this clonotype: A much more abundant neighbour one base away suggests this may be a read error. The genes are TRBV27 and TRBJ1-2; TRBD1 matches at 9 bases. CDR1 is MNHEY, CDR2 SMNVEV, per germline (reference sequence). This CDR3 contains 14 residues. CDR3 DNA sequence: TGTGCCAGCAGTTCAGGACAGGGGAACTATGGCTACGCCTTC. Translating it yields CASSSGQGNYGYAF.

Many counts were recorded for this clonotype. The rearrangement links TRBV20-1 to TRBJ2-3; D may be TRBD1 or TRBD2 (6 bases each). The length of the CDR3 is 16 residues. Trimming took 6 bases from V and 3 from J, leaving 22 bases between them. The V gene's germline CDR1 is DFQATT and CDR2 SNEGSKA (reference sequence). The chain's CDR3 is CSASKEGGGRTDTQYF. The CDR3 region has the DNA TGCAGTGCCTCGAAGGAGGGGGGTGGAAGAACAGATACGCAGTATTTT.

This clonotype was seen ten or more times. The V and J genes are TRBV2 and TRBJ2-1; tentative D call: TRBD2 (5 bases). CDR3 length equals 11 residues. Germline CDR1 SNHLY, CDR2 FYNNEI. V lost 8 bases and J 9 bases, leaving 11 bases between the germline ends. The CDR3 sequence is CASSWRSEQFF. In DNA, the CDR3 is TGTGCCAGCTCCTGGAGGAGTGAGCAGTTCTTC. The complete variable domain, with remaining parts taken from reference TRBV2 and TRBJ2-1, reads EPEVTQTPSHQVTQMGQEVILRCVPISNHLYFYWYRQILGQKVEFLVSFYNNEISEKSEIFDDQFSVERPDGSNFTLKIRSTKLEDSAMYFCASSWRSEQFFGPGTRLTVL.

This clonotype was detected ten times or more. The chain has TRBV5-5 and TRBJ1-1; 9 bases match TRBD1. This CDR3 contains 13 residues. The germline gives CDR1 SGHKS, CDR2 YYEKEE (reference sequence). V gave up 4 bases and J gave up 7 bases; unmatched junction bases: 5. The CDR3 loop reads CASSLGQGYEAFF. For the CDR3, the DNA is TGTGCCAGCAGCCTAGGACAGGGGTATGAAGCTTTCTTT.

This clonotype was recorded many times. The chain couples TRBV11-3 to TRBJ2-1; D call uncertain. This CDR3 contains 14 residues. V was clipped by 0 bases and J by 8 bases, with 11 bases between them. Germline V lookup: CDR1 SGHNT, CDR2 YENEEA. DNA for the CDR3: TGTGCCAGCAGCTTAGATCACGCGATTGATGAGCAGTTCTTC. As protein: CASSLDHAIDEQFF.

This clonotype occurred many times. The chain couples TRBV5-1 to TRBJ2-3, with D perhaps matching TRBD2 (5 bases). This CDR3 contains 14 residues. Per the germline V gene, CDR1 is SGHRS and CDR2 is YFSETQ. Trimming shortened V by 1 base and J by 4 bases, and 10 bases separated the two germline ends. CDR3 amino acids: CASSLMVAPDTQYF. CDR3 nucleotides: TGCGCCAGCAGCTTGATGGTAGCGCCAGATACGCAGTATTTT.

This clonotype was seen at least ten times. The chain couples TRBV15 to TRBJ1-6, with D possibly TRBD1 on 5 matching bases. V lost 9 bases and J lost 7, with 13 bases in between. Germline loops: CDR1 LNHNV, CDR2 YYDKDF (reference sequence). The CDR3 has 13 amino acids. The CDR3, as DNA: TGTGCCACTAGGACATTCGGGAATTCACCCCTCCACTTT. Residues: CATRTFGNSPLHF.

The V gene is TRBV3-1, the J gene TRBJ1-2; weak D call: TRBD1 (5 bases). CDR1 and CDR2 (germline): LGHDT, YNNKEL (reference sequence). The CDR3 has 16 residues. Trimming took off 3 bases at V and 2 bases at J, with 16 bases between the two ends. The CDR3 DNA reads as TGTGCCAGCAGCCAGGTACGAGGCGGGACGAACTATGGCTACACCTTC. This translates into CASSQVRGGTNYGYTF.

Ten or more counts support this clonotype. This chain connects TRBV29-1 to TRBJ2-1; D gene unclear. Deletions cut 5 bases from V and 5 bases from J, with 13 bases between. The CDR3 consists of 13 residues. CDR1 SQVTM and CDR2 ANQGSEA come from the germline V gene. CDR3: CSVTPWAHNEQFF. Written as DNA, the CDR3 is TGCAGCGTTACCCCGTGGGCCCACAATGAGCAGTTCTTC.

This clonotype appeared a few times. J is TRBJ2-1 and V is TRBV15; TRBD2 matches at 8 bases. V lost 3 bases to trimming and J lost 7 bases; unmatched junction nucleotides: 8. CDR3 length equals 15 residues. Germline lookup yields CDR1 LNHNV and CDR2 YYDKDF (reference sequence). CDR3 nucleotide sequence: TGTGCCACCAGCAGTCCCCGGGAGGGGAAAAATGAGCAGTTCTTC. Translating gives CATSSPREGKNEQFF.

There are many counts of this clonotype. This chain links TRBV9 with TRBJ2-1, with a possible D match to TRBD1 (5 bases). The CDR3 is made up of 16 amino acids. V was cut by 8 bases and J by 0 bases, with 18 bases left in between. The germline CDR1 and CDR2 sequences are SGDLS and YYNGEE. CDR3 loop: CASTKDGRVSYNEQFF. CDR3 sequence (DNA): TGTGCCAGTACCAAAGACGGCAGGGTCTCCTACAATGAGCAGTTCTTC.

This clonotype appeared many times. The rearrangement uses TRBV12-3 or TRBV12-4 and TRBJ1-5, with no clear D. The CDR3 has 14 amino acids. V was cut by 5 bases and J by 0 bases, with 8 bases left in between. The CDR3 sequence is CASSNIDSNQPQHF. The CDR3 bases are TGTGCCAGCAGTAACATAGATAGCAATCAGCCCCAGCATTTT.

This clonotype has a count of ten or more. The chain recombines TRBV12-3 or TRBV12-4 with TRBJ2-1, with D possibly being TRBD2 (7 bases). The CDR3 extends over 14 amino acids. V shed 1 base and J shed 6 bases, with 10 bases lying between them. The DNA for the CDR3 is TGTGCCAGCAGTTTAGTCGGGGGGCTCAATGAGCAGTTCTTC. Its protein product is CASSLVGGLNEQFF.

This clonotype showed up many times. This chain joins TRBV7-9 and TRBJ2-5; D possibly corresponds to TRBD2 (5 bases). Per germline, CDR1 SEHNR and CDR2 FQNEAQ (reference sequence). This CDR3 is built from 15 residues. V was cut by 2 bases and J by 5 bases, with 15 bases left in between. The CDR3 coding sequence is TGTGCCAGCAGCTTATCCCTAGCACGAGGGGAGACCCAGTACTTC. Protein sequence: CASSLSLARGETQYF.

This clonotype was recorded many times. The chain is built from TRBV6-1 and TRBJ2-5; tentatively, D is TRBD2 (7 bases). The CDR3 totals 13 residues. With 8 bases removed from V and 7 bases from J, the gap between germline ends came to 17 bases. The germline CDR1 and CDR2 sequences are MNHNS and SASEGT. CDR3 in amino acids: CASLGAGDVTQYF. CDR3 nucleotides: TGTGCCAGCCTGGGGGCGGGAGACGTGACCCAGTACTTC.

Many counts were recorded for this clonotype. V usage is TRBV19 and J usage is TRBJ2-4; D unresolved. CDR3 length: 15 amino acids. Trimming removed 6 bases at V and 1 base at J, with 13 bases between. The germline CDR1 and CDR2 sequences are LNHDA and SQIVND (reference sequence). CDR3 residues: CASRLPGSAKNIQYF. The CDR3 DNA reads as TGTGCCAGTAGGCTTCCCGGGTCGGCCAAAAACATTCAGTACTTC.